What follows are 15 T cell receptor beta chains derived from one specimen sequenced in a study of T cells expressing NK-cell markers. Following a re-call of the 5' RACE reads, TCRdb has one entry per CDR3 protein and lacks DNA. The listing records some 410,000 distinct CDR3 sequences. The sequenced material came from blood T cells: a sorted CD56 or NKG2C T cell subset, CD4+ or CD8+ T cells, or bulk PBMC T cells (not recorded which). Receptors were obtained from a woman aged 18-70 years in good health.

This chain connects TRBV20-1 to TRBJ2-2. The CDR3 contains 15 residues. The germline CDR1 and CDR2 sequences are DFQATT and SNEGSKA (reference sequence). CDR3 loop: CSVPRGLANTGELFF.

The CDR3 loop reads CASQRTHEAFF. The rearrangement uses TRBV2 and TRBJ1-1. The CDR3 totals 11 residues. The germline gives CDR1 SNHLY, CDR2 FYNNEI.

The chain combines TRBV7-2 with TRBJ2-1; TCRdb gives TRBD2 as the D gene, but with no DNA this cannot be confirmed. The CDR3 loop spans 15 amino acids. Germline V gene data show CDR1 as SGHTA and CDR2 as FQGNSA. CDR3 region: CASSLAGTRNNEQFF.

This sequence joins TRBV5-1 and TRBJ2-2. The CDR3 extends over 17 amino acids. Germline V lookup: CDR1 SGHRS, CDR2 YFSETQ. The CDR3: CASSLGIERSNTGELFF.

The V gene is TRBV20-1, the J gene TRBJ2-1; TCRdb's D call of TRBD1 is untestable without DNA. The CDR3 covers 14 residues. Germline CDR1 is DFQATT and CDR2 is SNEGSKA (reference sequence). The chain's CDR3 is CSASGGNSYNEQFF.

V gene TRBV27 combines with J gene TRBJ2-3; TCRdb outputs TRBD2, but without DNA this stays unchecked. CDR3 length equals 12 residues. Germline CDR1 is MNHEY and CDR2 is SMNVEV (reference sequence). The CDR3 sequence is CASSSSPFTQYF.

The chain is built from TRBV7-9 and TRBJ1-4; the D call from TCRdb, TRBD1, cannot be confirmed without DNA. This CDR3 comprises 13 residues. From germline, CDR1 is SEHNR and CDR2 FQNEAQ (reference sequence). The CDR3 sequence is CASSLGQGGKLFF.

The chain links TRBV7-8 to TRBJ2-4; TCRdb designates TRBD1, a call that cannot be tested without DNA. Per germline, CDR1 SGHVS and CDR2 FQNEAQ. The CDR3 loop spans 16 amino acids. CDR3 sequence: CASSDDSHGSKNIQYF.

This chain uses TRBV5-1 with TRBJ1-1; the TRBD1 assignment by TCRdb is unverifiable without DNA. Germline V gene sequence: CDR1 SGHRS, CDR2 YFSETQ. This CDR3 is built from 16 residues. The CDR3 is CASSLGDSVVNTEAFF.

The CDR3 loop is CASSFYQYNEQFF. The chain recombines TRBV12-3 or TRBV12-4 with TRBJ2-1. The CDR3 sequence is 13 residues long.

The chain couples TRBV29-1 to TRBJ2-3; TCRdb outputs TRBD2, but without DNA this stays unchecked. The CDR3 runs to 12 residues. Germline V CDR1 and CDR2: SQVTM, ANQGSEA. The CDR3 here is CSVGSARDTQYF.

The chain joins TRBV3-1 to TRBJ1-1; the D call of TRBD1 rests on TCRdb alone, since no DNA is present to check it. There are 12 residues in the CDR3. Germline V gives CDR1 LGHDT, CDR2 YNNKEL (reference sequence). This chain's CDR3 is CASSQGQGPAFF.

The chain uses TRBV5-1 and TRBJ2-2; TCRdb indicates TRBD1, and absent DNA this call remains unverified. There are 15 residues in the CDR3. Germline V lookup: CDR1 SGHRS, CDR2 YFSETQ. The CDR3: CASSSGTKNTGELFF.

The V and J genes are TRBV27 and TRBJ1-2; TCRdb's D gene call, TRBD1, goes unchecked for lack of DNA. Germline V CDR1 and CDR2: MNHEY, SMNVEV (reference sequence). The CDR3 covers 15 residues. Here the CDR3 reads CASSLLGGQGVGYTF.

CDR3 sequence: CASSVLAGGHSEQFF. The rearrangement uses TRBV9 and TRBJ2-1; TCRdb designates TRBD2, a call that cannot be tested without DNA. The CDR3 has 15 residues. From germline, CDR1 is SGDLS and CDR2 YYNGEE.